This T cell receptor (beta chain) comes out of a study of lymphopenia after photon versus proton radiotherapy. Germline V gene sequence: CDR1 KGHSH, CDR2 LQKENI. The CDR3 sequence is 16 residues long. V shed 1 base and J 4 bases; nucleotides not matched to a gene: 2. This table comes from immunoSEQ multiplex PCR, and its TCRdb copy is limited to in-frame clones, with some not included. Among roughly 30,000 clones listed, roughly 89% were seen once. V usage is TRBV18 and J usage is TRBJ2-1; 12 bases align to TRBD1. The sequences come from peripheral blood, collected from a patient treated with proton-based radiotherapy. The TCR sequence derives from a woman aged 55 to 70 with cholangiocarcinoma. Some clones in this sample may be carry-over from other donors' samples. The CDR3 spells CASSPRGQGAYNEQFF. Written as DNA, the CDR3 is TGTGCCAGCTCACCACGGGGACAGGGGGCGTACAATGAGCAGTTCTTC.